The rows below give T cell receptor beta chains drawn from one sample of a study of response to subunit inactivated influenza vaccine. TCRdb called the RT-PCR reads again in MiXCR, with one record for every CDR3 protein. Of roughly 700,000 distinct CDR3 sequences listed, 15% to 17% are singletons. The source material was PBMCs from blood, sampled about 13 days after vaccination. The receptors shown here come from a man aged 50-59 years who received an inactivated influenza vaccine. The CDR3 runs from the conserved cysteine through the conserved F or W. A D gene is named only where the DNA matches it firmly. Size tells how often a clone was seen (once, few, many) or the class of an expanded clone, and some rows leave it out.

clone_size,j_call,v_call,d_call,cdr3_nt,cdr3_aa
few,TRBJ2-7,TRBV3-1,-,TGTGCCAGCAGCCAAGATCGTATTCCCGGCGAGCAGTACTTC,CASSQDRIPGEQYF
few,TRBJ2-3,TRBV20-1,TRBD2,TGCAGTGCGCTTCTAGCGGCCTACACAGATACGCAGTATTTT,CSALLAAYTDTQYF
-,TRBJ2-1,TRBV20-1,TRBD2,TGCAGTGCTTTCGACCGGGGCGGGAGCCCCAATGAGCAGTTCTTC,CSAFDRGGSPNEQFF
many,TRBJ2-1,TRBV11-1,-,TGTGCCAGCAGCTTAGCGAGCGCGGGTTCACTTGGGACGAATGAGCAGTTCTTC,CASSLASAGSLGTNEQFF
many,TRBJ2-1,TRBV10-3,TRBD2,TGTGCCATCAGATATAGCGGGGTTTACAATGAGCAGTTCTTC,CAIRYSGVYNEQFF
-,TRBJ2-5,TRBV7-2,-,TGTGCCAGCAGCTTACTATCGTACCAAGAGACCCAGTACTTC,CASSLLSYQETQYF
few,TRBJ2-5,TRBV11-2,-,TGTGCCAGCAGCTCAGTGGGAATTTCTTCCTCGACCCAGTACTTC,CASSSVGISSSTQYF
few,TRBJ1-1,TRBV7-9,-,TGTGCCAGCAGCTTAGCAATTGATGACACTGAAGCTTTCTTT,CASSLAIDDTEAFF
-,TRBJ2-1,TRBV20-1,-,TGCAGTGCCCCACTGGGATCTCCCTCCTCCTACAATGAGCAGTTCTTC,CSAPLGSPSSYNEQFF
few,TRBJ2-7,TRBV7-2,TRBD2,TGTGCCAGCAGCTTGACTAGCGGACTCTACGAGCAGTACTTC,CASSLTSGLYEQYF
-,TRBJ2-7,TRBV30,TRBD1,TGTGCCTGGAGTATAGGGACAGGGGGCTACGAGCAGTACTTC,CAWSIGTGGYEQYF
many,TRBJ2-7,TRBV28,-,TGTGCCAGCAGTTTAGGACCCCTTTACGAGCAGTACTTC,CASSLGPLYEQYF
few,TRBJ2-5,TRBV7-2,TRBD2,TGTGCCAGCACCTTCGGGGGGGCGGAGACCCAGTACTTC,CASTFGGAETQYF
-,TRBJ2-1,TRBV24-1,TRBD1,TGTGCCACCAGTGAGCTGACAGGGAACAATGAGCAGTTCTTC,CATSELTGNNEQFF
few,TRBJ2-7,TRBV6-1,-,TGTGCCAGCAGGAGGGGGGGCCTAGGGTGGAGCTCCTACGAGCAGTACTTC,CASRRGGLGWSSYEQYF
-,TRBJ1-1,TRBV6-2/TRBV6-3,-,TGTGCCAGCAGTTACATTACAGGAAACACTGAAGCTTTCTTT,CASSYITGNTEAFF
many,TRBJ2-3,TRBV12-3/TRBV12-4,TRBD2,TGTGCCAGCAGCCCGGGACTAGCGGGGGAAGATACGCAGTATTTT,CASSPGLAGEDTQYF
many,TRBJ2-2,TRBV4-3,TRBD1,TGCGCCAGCAGCCAGGACCCGGGACAGGGGAGGGCCGGGGAGCTGTTTTTT,CASSQDPGQGRAGELFF
-,TRBJ2-7,TRBV6-5,TRBD1,TGTGCCAGCAGTAACGACAGGGGGCGAGGGGAGCAGTACTTC,CASSNDRGRGEQYF
-,TRBJ1-2,TRBV5-1,-,TGCGCCAGCAGCTTGCAGGGGCAATCCTATGGCTACACCTTC,CASSLQGQSYGYTF
many,TRBJ1-4,TRBV5-1,-,TGCGCCAGCAGCCCCGGGACGGGAAATGAAAAACTGTTTTTT,CASSPGTGNEKLFF
-,TRBJ2-7,TRBV7-2,-,TGTGCCAGCAGCTTCTCCCCGGGGTCCTACGAGCAGTACTTC,CASSFSPGSYEQYF
-,TRBJ2-1,TRBV4-1,TRBD2,TGCGCCAGCAGCCAGATGAAGGGACTAGCGGGGGGGCCAGTCAATGAGCAGTTCTTC,CASSQMKGLAGGPVNEQFF
-,TRBJ1-2,TRBV15,-,TGTGCCACCAGTTTGAATAGGGGCTATGGCTACACCTTC,CATSLNRGYGYTF
-,TRBJ1-1,TRBV20-1,-,TGCAGTGCTAGATGGGGGGGGACTGAAGCTTTCTTT,CSARWGGTEAFF
-,TRBJ1-1,TRBV3-1,-,TGTGCCAGCAGCCAAGATTTTGGGACTGAAGCTTTCTTT,CASSQDFGTEAFF
many,TRBJ2-7,TRBV12-3/TRBV12-4,TRBD1,TGTGCCAGCAGACGATCGGGACAGTACGAGCAGTACTTC,CASRRSGQYEQYF
-,TRBJ2-2,TRBV4-1,-,TGCGCCAGCAGCCAACTTCAAAACACCGGGGAGCTGTTTTTT,CASSQLQNTGELFF
many,TRBJ2-1,TRBV12-3/TRBV12-4,-,TGTGCCAGCGCCTACAATGAGCAGTTCTTC,CASAYNEQFF
many,TRBJ2-1,TRBV7-2,-,TGTGCCAGCAGTAGTCTCATGATGAATGAGCAGTTCTTC,CASSSLMMNEQFF
once,TRBJ2-7,TRBV20-1,-,TGCAGTGCCCGCCCGCTGGAACAGGGCCACGAGCAGTACTTC,CSARPLEQGHEQYF
-,TRBJ2-5,TRBV10-3,-,TGTGCCATCAGCCCGGGACAAGGGCAGACCCAGTACTTC,CAISPGQGQTQYF
many,TRBJ1-2,TRBV6-4,-,TGTGCCAGCAGTGACTCGATCGGGGGACACCTTGGCTACACCTTC,CASSDSIGGHLGYTF
-,TRBJ2-1,TRBV18,TRBD2,TGTGCCAGCTCATCCCGATCCGGGACTAGCCAGAGCTCCTACAATGAGCAGTTCTTC,CASSSRSGTSQSSYNEQFF
few,TRBJ2-1,TRBV5-1,-,TGCGCCAGCAGCTTGACGGGTCAATTCAATGAGCAGTTCTTC,CASSLTGQFNEQFF
many,TRBJ2-5,TRBV20-1,TRBD1,TGCAGTGCCGAAACTGGGACAGTCCAAGAGACCCAGTACTTC,CSAETGTVQETQYF
few,TRBJ2-7,TRBV6-1,TRBD2,TGTGCCAGCAGTCCCGGGACTAGCGGGAGTCTCTCCTACGAGCAGTACTTC,CASSPGTSGSLSYEQYF
few,TRBJ2-3,TRBV5-1,-,TGCGCCAGCAGCTTGTTGGACGATACGCAGTATTTT,CASSLLDDTQYF